The 12 T cell receptor beta chains in this list originate from one sample, sequenced in a study of OX40 agonist ivuxolimab in advanced cancers. Sequencing used immunoSEQ multiplex PCR; TCRdb keeps in-frame clones, though not all of them. The sample has some 62,000 clones, roughly 78% seen once; the top ten hold around 9.9%. Sequences were derived from CD4+ or CD8+ T cells sorted from blood, sampled in a trial of the OX40 agonist ivuxolimab. The receptors originated from an adult with an advanced solid tumor such as melanoma, head and neck, liver or kidney cancer.

The chain carries TRBV10-3 and TRBJ1-4, with D unclear. V was clipped by 4 bases and J by 8 bases, with 17 bases between them. The CDR3 loop spans 15 amino acids. CDR1 is ENHRY, CDR2 SYGVKD, per germline. CDR3 amino acids: CAISASGRNAEKLFF. The CDR3 DNA reads TGTGCCATCAGTGCCTCGGGTCGAAACGCCGAAAAACTGTTTTTT.

The V and J genes are TRBV2 and TRBJ1-5; perhaps TRBD1 as D (5 bases). The ends were cut back, 0 bases at V and 4 bases at J, with 13 bases in the middle. Germline V gene lookup returns CDR1 SNHLY and CDR2 FYNNEI. This CDR3 spans 16 amino acids. CDR3 DNA sequence: TGTGCCAGCAGTGAAGCGCTTCAGGACACGAATCAGCCCCAGCATTTT. Its translation is CASSEALQDTNQPQHF.

Only a few counts were recorded for this clone. The genes are TRBV5-4 and TRBJ2-1; D gene uncertain. Trimming took off 1 base at V and 5 bases at J, with 19 bases between the two ends. Germline V gene data show CDR1 as SGHNT and CDR2 as YYREEE (reference sequence). This CDR3 is built from 17 residues. The CDR3 is CASSLRQLFNRNNEQFF. The CDR3, as DNA: TGTGCCAGCAGCTTGCGACAACTTTTCAATCGCAACAATGAGCAGTTCTTC.

This chain uses TRBV7-2 with TRBJ1-2; TRBD1 might be the D (6 bases). Trimming stripped 1 base from V and 5 bases from J, with 11 bases between. Looked up from germline, CDR1 is SGHTA and CDR2 is FQGNSA. The CDR3 covers 14 residues. This CDR3 is CASSLVGGPYGYTF. The CDR3 DNA reads as TGTGCCAGCAGCTTAGTAGGGGGGCCGTATGGCTACACCTTC.

The rearrangement joins TRBV29-1 to TRBJ1-5, with D maybe TRBD1 (6 bases). The CDR3 spans 13 residues. Germline loops: CDR1 SQVTM, CDR2 ANQGSEA. Trimming stripped 4 bases from V and 4 bases from J, with 11 bases between. CDR3 coding DNA: TGCAGCGTTGCGGGGGGCGGGAATCAGCCCCAGCATTTT. Translating it yields CSVAGGGNQPQHF.

The chain links TRBV21-1 to TRBJ1-6; the table's D gene call, TRBD1, was not cross checked with the DNA. TRBV21-1 corresponds to a pseudogene. The CDR3 is 11 amino acids. DNA for the CDR3: TGTGCCGTTATCAGGGTCTCACCCCTCCACTTT. Translating gives CAVIRVSPLHF.

V usage is TRBV20-1 and J usage is TRBJ2-2; weak D call: TRBD1 (6 bases). The CDR3 has 11 amino acids. V lost 4 bases, J lost 8 bases, and 8 bases lay in between. Germline V CDR1 and CDR2: DFQATT, SNEGSKA (reference sequence). This CDR3 is CSAKGQGELFF. The CDR3 DNA reads as TGCAGTGCTAAAGGACAGGGGGAGCTGTTTTTT.

The chain is built from TRBV28 and TRBJ2-3; 9 bases fit TRBD2. Per the germline V gene, CDR1 is MDHEN and CDR2 is SYDVKM. V lost 7 bases, J lost 2 bases, and 7 bases stayed unmatched. The CDR3 sequence is 15 residues long. The DNA of the CDR3 is TGTGCCAGCACCCCCGGGGGACTAGCCACAGATACGCAGTATTTT. It translates to CASTPGGLATDTQYF.

The rearrangement uses TRBV27 and TRBJ2-7, with D possibly being TRBD2 (7 bases). Germline V lookup: CDR1 MNHEY, CDR2 SMNVEV (reference sequence). CDR3 length: 14 amino acids. V shed 7 bases and J shed 3 bases, with 16 bases lying between them. In DNA, the CDR3 is TGTGCCAGCAAGGGGGGGGGAACCGGCTACGAGCAGTACTTC. As protein: CASKGGGTGYEQYF.

This chain joins TRBV28 and TRBJ2-7; D gene unclear. The CDR3 totals 13 residues. Looked up from germline, CDR1 is MDHEN and CDR2 is SYDVKM. V lost 6 bases and J 0 bases, leaving 9 bases between the germline ends. CDR3 sequence: CASSPDPSYEQYF. CDR3 nucleotide sequence: TGTGCCAGCAGCCCGGACCCCTCCTACGAGCAGTACTTC.

V gene TRBV9 combines with J gene TRBJ2-3, with D perhaps TRBD2 (5 bases). This CDR3 region has 15 residues. V lost 4 bases and J 4 bases, leaving 16 bases between the germline ends. CDR1 and CDR2 from the germline V gene are SGDLS and YYNGEE. This CDR3 reads CASSYGGGWADTQYF. CDR3 coding DNA: TGTGCCAGCAGCTATGGTGGAGGTTGGGCAGATACGCAGTATTTT.

The V gene is TRBV23-1, the J gene TRBJ2-2; D unclear. TRBV23-1 is flagged as an ORF with uncertain function. The CDR3 is made up of 10 amino acids. Trimming took 7 bases from V and 7 from J, leaving 4 bases between them. The CDR3 sequence: CASTFGELFF. The CDR3 region has the DNA TGCGCCAGCACGTTCGGGGAGCTGTTTTTT.